The sequence of this T cell receptor (beta chain) was determined in a study of T-cell memory formation after mild COVID-19. Study-level background: Clusters of TCRs were largely donor specific.

Findings and limits, study-wide: Balance between CD4 and CD8 was seen in clones contracting day 15 to 85, and a CD4+ lean was seen in later expanders. Nothing showed for sure that second-wave clones peaking on day 37 were SARS-CoV-2 specific.

In the case of this clonotype: Its antigen remains unknown.

CDR3 length equals 15 residues. The ends lost 5 bases at V and 3 bases at J; junction bases unmatched: 7. A 5'RACE reaction primed in the constant segment made cDNA libraries of TCR alpha and TCR beta, and these carried sample barcodes and UMIs. One entry per CDR3 protein results from TCRdb running MiXCR on the 5' RACE reads. The data show 450,000 to 650,000 distinct CDR3 sequences, around 20% seen once. The chain uses TRBV12-3 or TRBV12-4 and TRBJ2-3, with 8 bases aligning to TRBD1. The sample was PBMCs or a T cell subset sorted from them (not recorded which). This TCR was recovered from an adult woman who had mild COVID-19 (a few samples of this study predate the infection). Cell type and time point are not known. CDR3 DNA sequence: TGTGCCAGCAGTCTGGACAGGGTCAGGACAGATACGCAGTATTTT. Amino acids: CASSLDRVRTDTQYF.